The sequence of this T cell receptor beta chain was determined in a study of cytomegalovirus exposure and HLA in healthy donors. Overall study: Approximately 190 million T cells yielded 90 million to 130 million unique TCR beta sequences in earlier analysis. Findings of the study overall: The later analysis indicated that the majority of CMV-associated TCR beta chains appeared HLA-restricted. Being productive about 87% or about 30% of the time was typical of most TCR beta V segments in an earlier analysis.

In regard to this clone: Its cognate antigen is unknown.

The study ran its PCR with 60 Vbeta and 13 Jbeta primers. Assay: immunoSEQ multiplex PCR; the TCRdb copy retains only in-frame clones and omits some. The table lists 200,000 or so clones. At the time of sampling, donors were nominally healthy, though unrecorded immune exposures were likely. There are 14 residues in the CDR3. Germline values: CDR1 GTSNPN, CDR2 SVGIG (reference sequence). The source is a boy younger than 18 in good health and CMV-seronegative. The sample comprised PBMCs. This rearrangement joins TRBV30 to TRBJ1-1; D ambiguous. CDR3 region: CASGREVKNTEAFF. The CDR3 nucleotides are TGTGCAAGTGGGCGCGAAGTTAAGAACACTGAAGCTTTCTTT.